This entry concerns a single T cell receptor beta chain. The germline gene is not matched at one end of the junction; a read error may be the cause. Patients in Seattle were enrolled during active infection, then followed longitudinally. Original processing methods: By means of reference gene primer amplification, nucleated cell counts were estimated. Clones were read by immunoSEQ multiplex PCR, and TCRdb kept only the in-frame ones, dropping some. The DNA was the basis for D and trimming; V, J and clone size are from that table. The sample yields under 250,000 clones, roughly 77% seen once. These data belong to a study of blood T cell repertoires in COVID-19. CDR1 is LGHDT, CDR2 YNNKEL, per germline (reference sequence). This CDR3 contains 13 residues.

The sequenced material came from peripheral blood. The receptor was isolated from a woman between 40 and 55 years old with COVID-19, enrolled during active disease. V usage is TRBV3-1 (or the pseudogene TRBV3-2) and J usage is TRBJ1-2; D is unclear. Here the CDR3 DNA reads TGTGCCAGCAGTGCGGGAAAGAACTATGGGTACACCTTC. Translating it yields CASSAGKNYGYTF.